This T cell receptor beta chain was profiled in a study of spatial heterogeneity in lung cancer. About the research overall: The correlation between TCR transcript counts in tumor regions and a T cell module score from matched bulk RNA-seq was strong. General observations from the study: The study found that expanded intratumoral alpha and beta TCR counts tracked tumor mutation counts. The counts of expanded TCRs, ubiquitous and regional, tracked ubiquitous and regional nonsynonymous mutations, respectively.

One entry per CDR3 protein, called by TCRdb with MiXCR from the 5' RACE reads. In the table there are about 8,100 distinct CDR3 sequences, about an eighth of which are singletons. Time point indicated: sample taken at primary tumor resection. This CDR3 has 11 amino acids. CDR1 is SQVTM, CDR2 ANQGSEA, per germline. Deletions cut 8 bases from V and 4 bases from J, with 11 bases between. By sample share, this clonotype is medium-sized. As yet, its antigen is unknown. This beta chain is an unintended read in a library built for alpha chains; its size means little. The chain has TRBV29-1 and TRBJ2-5; D unclear. The receptor was derived from a male donor with early-stage non-small cell lung cancer. The source was lung tumor tissue, collected at surgery. The CDR3, as DNA: TGCAGCTCCTGGACGGGAGAGACCCAGTACTTC. Residues: CSSWTGETQYF.